What follows are 12 T cell receptor beta chains derived from one specimen sequenced in a study of blood T cell repertoires in COVID-19. Using immunoSEQ multiplex PCR, the repertoire was profiled, and TCRdb retains in-frame clones only, with some absent. The data show 300,000 or so clones, approximately 89% seen once. Sample: peripheral blood. These receptor sequences come from a woman aged 45-59 years who had recovered from COVID-19.

J is TRBJ2-1 and V is TRBV10-3; tentatively, D is TRBD2 (6 bases). V was clipped by 8 bases and J by 6 bases, with 20 bases between them. The CDR3 runs to 15 residues. CDR1 is ENHRY and CDR2 is SYGVKD in the germline V gene. This chain's CDR3 is CAISTEGRNSNEQFF. CDR3 sequence (DNA): TGTGCCATCTCGACGGAGGGCAGGAACAGCAATGAGCAGTTCTTC.

The genes are TRBV6-2 or TRBV6-3 and TRBJ2-7, with TRBD2 matching over 10 bases. This CDR3 has 12 amino acids. V was pared by 6 bases and J by 5 bases, with 1 base of the junction left unmatched. Germline V gene sequence: CDR1 MNHEY, CDR2 SVGEGT. Written as DNA, the CDR3 is TGTGCCAGCAGCGGGACTAGCGACGAGCAGTACTTC. Translating gives CASSGTSDEQYF.

The chain employs TRBV14 and TRBJ2-3, with D maybe TRBD2 (7 bases). The CDR3 is 16 residues long. The V gene's germline CDR1 is SGHDN and CDR2 FVKESK. The V and J ends lost 1 base and 8 bases respectively, with 19 bases between them. In nucleotides, the CDR3 is TGTGCCAGCAGCCAAGCACGGCGGGGGCGAGGTGGTACGCAGTATTTT. Its translation: CASSQARRGRGGTQYF.

The chain has TRBV28 and TRBJ1-2, with 7 bases matching TRBD1. Per germline, CDR1 MDHEN and CDR2 SYDVKM. The J segment lost 9 bases and the V segment lost 5 bases, leaving 9 bases of the junction unmatched. CDR3 size: 13 residues. The CDR3 reads CASSQNRGRSYTF. DNA for the CDR3: TGTGCCAGCAGTCAAAACAGGGGCCGCAGCTACACCTTC.

This chain links TRBV24-1 with TRBJ1-1; TRBD1 matches at 9 bases. Germline CDR1 is KGHDR and CDR2 is SFDVKD. The CDR3 consists of 14 residues. Germline trimming cut 5 bases from V and 4 bases from J; bases unmatched to any gene: 4. The chain's CDR3 is CATSGDREGTEAFF. For the CDR3, the DNA is TGTGCCACCAGTGGGGACAGGGAAGGCACTGAAGCTTTCTTT.

The chain has TRBV19 and TRBJ2-3, with 8 positions matching TRBD1. With 9 bases clipped from V and 4 bases from J, the junction kept 6 bases outside the gene matches. Per the germline V gene, CDR1 is LNHDA and CDR2 is SQIVND (reference sequence). This CDR3 has 13 amino acids. The CDR3 loop reads CASADRGADTQYF. CDR3 sequence (DNA): TGTGCCAGCGCCGACAGGGGCGCAGATACGCAGTATTTT.

This clone was counted a few times. V gene TRBV3-1 (or the pseudogene TRBV3-2) combines with J gene TRBJ2-5; D is perhaps TRBD1 (5 bases). Trimming removed 0 bases from V and 6 bases from J, with 14 bases in between. CDR3 length equals 15 residues. From germline, CDR1 is LGHDT and CDR2 YNNKEL (reference sequence). The CDR3 loop reads CASSQDSGSWQTQYF. In DNA form, the CDR3 reads TGTGCCAGCAGCCAAGATTCAGGGTCGTGGCAGACCCAGTACTTC.

The V call is TRBV20-1, the J call TRBJ2-1; TRBD1 matches at 7 bases. The germline gives CDR1 DFQATT, CDR2 SNEGSKA (reference sequence). Losses at the gene ends were 4 bases for V and 9 bases for J; bases not matched to a gene: 3. The CDR3 is 11 residues long. The CDR3 nucleotides are TGCAGTGCTAACGGACAGGTTGAGCAGTTCTTC. The encoded protein is CSANGQVEQFF.

In its sample, this clone was seen once. The chain couples TRBV6-1 to TRBJ1-6; the D gene is possibly TRBD1 (6 bases). The CDR3 has 17 residues. Trimming pared 2 bases from V and 3 bases from J, leaving 14 bases between. Germline V gene lookup returns CDR1 MNHNS and CDR2 SASEGT. CDR3 protein: CASSELGASYYNSPLHF. The DNA of the CDR3 is TGTGCCAGCAGTGAACTGGGGGCGAGTTACTATAATTCACCCCTCCACTTT.

A note on this clone: The sample carries other DNA sequences with the same CDR3. The chain recombines TRBV30 with TRBJ1-3, with 8 bases identical to TRBD1. The V and J ends lost 4 bases and 4 bases, in that order; junction bases with no gene match: 3. The germline CDR1 and CDR2 sequences are GTSNPN and SVGIG (reference sequence). The CDR3 sequence is 13 residues long. DNA of the CDR3: TGTGCCTGGACAGGGGGCTTCGGAAACACCATATATTTT. Protein: CAWTGGFGNTIYF.

The chain is built from TRBV29-1 and TRBJ2-7; 14 bases line up with TRBD2. The CDR3 length is 14 residues. The germline V gene encodes CDR1 SQVTM and CDR2 ANQGSEA. J was trimmed by 6 bases and V by 6 bases; bases with no gene match: 7. CDR3 residues: CSVRLAGGPLEQYF. In DNA, the CDR3 is TGCAGCGTCAGACTAGCGGGAGGGCCTCTCGAGCAGTACTTC.

The CDR3 here is CASSVGGINNEQFF. The DNA of the CDR3 is TGTGCCAGCAGCGTAGGCGGGATAAACAATGAGCAGTTCTTC. The chain has TRBV9 and TRBJ2-1, with a tentative D call TRBD2 (6 bases). V lost 0 bases and J lost 5, with 9 bases in between. From germline, CDR1 is SGDLS and CDR2 YYNGEE. The CDR3 has 14 amino acids.